This TCR beta chain was sequenced in a study of T cell repertoires in cytomegalovirus infection. Study overall: CMV epitopes used comprised recently identified HLA-C-restricted ones and well-studied HLA-B-restricted ones. Public TCR beta signatures were indicative of both CMV infection and a matching HLA type. Broader study findings: Ex vivo, HLA-C-restricted CMV-specific TCR beta clonotypes prevailed over the rest of the response.

Concerning this clonotype itself: The target antigen is unknown.

Each CDR3 protein is one row after TCRdb ran MiXCR on the reads. Found here are around 77,000 distinct CDR3 sequences, around 20% of them singletons; the top ten hold about 72%. The sequence came from a human donor in good health (CMV status not recorded). Some clones in this sample may be carry-over from other donors' samples. The input for sequencing was CD8+ T cells from cultured PBMCs, taken from culture after CMV antigen stimulation.

CDR3 nucleotides: TGCGCCAGCAGCTTGAGCCGACAGGGAGATTCCTACGAGCAGTACTTC. This codes for CASSLSRQGDSYEQYF. The chain links TRBV5-1 to TRBJ2-7; 7 nucleotides align to TRBD1. Germline CDR1 is SGHRS and CDR2 is YFSETQ. V gave up 1 base and J gave up 1 base; unmatched junction bases: 8. The CDR3 contains 16 residues.